The 19 T cell receptor beta chains below were found in one sample sequenced in a study of T cell responses to AZD1222 COVID-19 vaccine. The protocol was immunoSEQ multiplex PCR, while the TCRdb copy is restricted to in-frame clones and leaves out a portion. Seen here are about 120,000 clones, around nine tenths observed once, and the top ten hold roughly 6.3%. The material sequenced was peripheral blood, taken on day 0 of AZD1222 vaccination. Receptors were obtained from an adult in good health.

V is TRBV6-5 and J is TRBJ2-1; D uncertain. The CDR3 has 15 residues. The V gene's germline CDR1 is MNHEY and CDR2 SVGAGI. Trimming left V 2 bases short and J 2 bases short, with 10 bases between. Here the CDR3 reads CASSYEGPTYNEQFF. As DNA, the CDR3 is TGTGCCAGCAGTTACGAAGGCCCCACCTACAATGAGCAGTTCTTC.

The chain carries TRBV3-1 (or the pseudogene TRBV3-2) and TRBJ1-2, with TRBD1 matching 8 bases. Germline-derived CDR1 and CDR2 are LGHDT and YNNKEL (reference sequence). The ends lost 7 bases at V and 8 bases at J; junction bases unmatched: 12. CDR3 length: 14 residues. The CDR3: CASTQDRVIGGYTF. CDR3 in DNA: TGTGCCAGCACCCAGGACAGGGTCATTGGAGGCTACACCTTC.

The rearrangement links TRBV5-6 to TRBJ1-2, with D tentatively TRBD1 (6 bases). The V gene's germline CDR1 is SGHDT and CDR2 YYEEEE. CDR3 length equals 16 residues. V lost 6 bases and J 6 bases, leaving 24 bases between the germline ends. The CDR3 region is CASTTVGGGGANGYTF. Here the CDR3 DNA reads TGTGCCAGCACCACCGTGGGGGGCGGGGGTGCCAATGGCTACACCTTC.

The chain carries TRBV6-5 and TRBJ1-2; D is undetermined. Trimming took 2 bases from V and 3 from J, leaving 10 bases between them. CDR1 MNHEY and CDR2 SVGAGI come from the germline V gene. This CDR3 comprises 14 residues. The CDR3, as DNA: TGTGCCAGCAGTTACGACCAGAGACACTATGGCTACACCTTC. Protein product: CASSYDQRHYGYTF.

The chain has TRBV3-1 (or the pseudogene TRBV3-2) and TRBJ2-2; TRBD2 aligns across 12 bases. Germline assignment: CDR1 LGHDT and CDR2 YNNKEL (reference sequence). The ends lost 4 bases at V and 6 bases at J; junction bases unmatched: 9. The CDR3 extends over 17 amino acids. The DNA of the CDR3 is TGTGCCAGCAGCCGCGGGCCCCCTAGCGGGGGGGCCGGGGAGCTGTTTTTT. Translating it yields CASSRGPPSGGAGELFF.

This chain joins TRBV7-8 and TRBJ2-3; D is possibly TRBD2 (5 bases). The CDR3 is 17 residues long. Trimming removed 4 bases at V and 0 bases at J, with 17 bases between. Germline CDR1 reads SGHVS; CDR2 reads FQNEAQ. The CDR3 DNA reads TGTGCCAGCAGCTCCAGCCGGACTCAAACCAGCACAGATACGCAGTATTTT. Amino acids: CASSSSRTQTSTDTQYF.

Concerning this clone itself: Other DNA sequences from this sample encode an identical CDR3 as well. V gene TRBV18 combines with J gene TRBJ1-4; no clear D. CDR1 is KGHSH and CDR2 is LQKENI in the germline V gene. V was cut by 3 bases and J by 8 bases, with 7 bases left in between. The CDR3 runs to 12 residues. In DNA form, the CDR3 reads TGTGCCAGCTCACCTGGCAGGGAAAAACTGTTTTTT. Protein product: CASSPGREKLFF. The whole variable domain, remainder taken from reference TRBV18 and TRBJ1-4, is NAGVMQNPRHLVRRRGQEARLRCSPMKGHSHVYWYRQLPEEGLKFMVYLQKENIIDESGMPKERFSAEFPKEGPSILRIQQVVRGDSAAYFCASSPGREKLFFGSGTQLSVL.

This clone was counted a single time. The J gene is TRBJ1-2, the V gene TRBV19; maybe TRBD1 (5 bases). CDR3 length equals 16 residues. The germline V and J ends were trimmed by 7 bases and 4 bases, with 22 bases remaining between them. Germline V gene sequence: CDR1 LNHDA, CDR2 SQIVND (reference sequence). This CDR3 reads CASTTIMGVGGYGYTF. The CDR3 DNA reads TGTGCCAGTACAACTATCATGGGGGTCGGAGGCTATGGCTACACCTTC.

This clone was seen a single time. The V gene is TRBV2, the J gene TRBJ1-3; weak D call: TRBD1 (5 bases). The CDR3 contains 15 residues. Trimming removed 6 bases from V and 1 base from J, with 13 bases in between. Germline V lookup: CDR1 SNHLY, CDR2 FYNNEI. CDR3 sequence: CASSPSGGSGNTIYF. CDR3 DNA: TGTGCCAGCAGCCCTAGCGGGGGTTCTGGAAACACCATATATTTT. The full variable domain, completed using reference TRBV2 and TRBJ1-3, is EPEVTQTPSHQVTQMGQEVILRCVPISNHLYFYWYRQILGQKVEFLVSFYNNEISEKSEIFDDQFSVERPDGSNFTLKIRSTKLEDSAMYFCASSPSGGSGNTIYFGEGSWLTVV.

V gene TRBV12-3 or TRBV12-4 combines with J gene TRBJ2-1, with D perhaps TRBD1 (5 bases). V lost 5 bases to trimming and J lost 9 bases, with 8 bases between them. CDR3 length equals 11 residues. CDR3 bases: TGTGCCAGCAGTCCTAGGGGTGAGCAGTTCTTC. It codes for CASSPRGEQFF.

This chain uses TRBV5-1 with TRBJ2-1, with 9 bases lining up with TRBD1. The CDR3 spans 15 residues. Germline assignment: CDR1 SGHRS and CDR2 YFSETQ. Unmatched junction bases numbered 8, after V lost 4 bases and J lost 6 bases. CDR3 sequence reads: CASSRGGQGSNEQFF. CDR3 DNA sequence: TGCGCCAGCAGCAGGGGGGGACAGGGTTCCAATGAGCAGTTCTTC.

This rearrangement joins TRBV13 to TRBJ2-3; TRBD2 aligns across 8 bases. The CDR3 is 15 residues long. V was pared by 5 bases and J by 0 bases, with 4 bases of the junction left unmatched. Germline V gene lookup returns CDR1 PRHDT and CDR2 FYEKMQ (reference sequence). The CDR3 spells CASSARGGSTDTQYF. The CDR3 coding sequence is TGTGCCAGCAGCGCCCGGGGGGGGAGCACAGATACGCAGTATTTT.

This rearrangement joins TRBV24-1 to TRBJ2-5; 10 bases fit TRBD1. The germline V gene has CDR1 KGHDR and CDR2 SFDVKD. Trimming cost V 5 bases and J 5 bases; bases outside gene matches: 7. This CDR3 contains 15 residues. The CDR3 spells CATSVGTGVGETQYF. The CDR3 coding sequence is TGTGCCACCAGTGTGGGGACAGGGGTTGGGGAGACCCAGTACTTC.

The chain has TRBV6-5 and TRBJ1-2, with D possibly TRBD1 on 6 matching bases. V was pared by 7 bases and J by 3 bases, with 18 bases between. The CDR3 is made up of 15 amino acids. Germline values: CDR1 MNHEY, CDR2 SVGAGI. The CDR3 nucleotides read TGTGCCAGCATGAGGTCGCCAGGGGCTGACTATGGCTACACCTTC. Residues: CASMRSPGADYGYTF.

The rearrangement links TRBV7-2 to TRBJ1-1; 7 bases map to TRBD1. V trimming: 1 base; J trimming: 0 bases; junction bases outside the gene matches: 5. Germline assignment: CDR1 SGHTA and CDR2 FQGNSA. The CDR3 contains 16 residues. In DNA form, the CDR3 reads TGTGCCAGCAGCTTAGAATTACAGGGGATGAACACTGAAGCTTTCTTT. Translation: CASSLELQGMNTEAFF.

V gene TRBV7-2 combines with J gene TRBJ1-5, with 7 nucleotides matching TRBD1. This CDR3 has 16 amino acids. Germline CDR1 and CDR2: SGHTA and FQGNSA. J gave up 4 bases and V 5 bases, and 11 bases lay outside the gene matches. The CDR3 reads CASSATGDWANQPQHF. CDR3 bases: TGTGCCAGCAGCGCCACAGGGGATTGGGCGAATCAGCCCCAGCATTTT.

In its sample, this clone was seen once. This likely comes from a read error, as the CDR3 has no conserved phenylalanine or tryptophan at its end. The DNA is omitted, as the CDR3 cannot be located on it reliably, and the CDR3 follows TCRdb's listing. V is TRBV6-5 and J is TRBJ1-1. The germline V gene has CDR1 MNHEY and CDR2 SVGAGI. The CDR3 sequence runs 12 residues, both termini included. CDR3: CASRGGSGLLVK.

The rearrangement uses TRBV30 and TRBJ2-1, with unresolved D. The CDR3 loop spans 12 amino acids. The germline CDR1 and CDR2 sequences are GTSNPN and SVGIG (reference sequence). V was cut by 4 bases and J by 4 bases, with 8 bases left in between. The CDR3 region is CAWTASYNEQFF. CDR3 DNA: TGTGCCTGGACAGCTTCATACAATGAGCAGTTCTTC. Supplemented by reference TRBV30 and TRBJ2-1, the full variable domain reads SQTIHQWPATLVQPVGSPLSLECTVEGTSNPNLYWYRQAAGRGLQLLFYSVGIGQISSEVPQNLSASRPQDRQFILSSKKLLLSDSGFYLCAWTASYNEQFFGPGTRLTVL.

This rearrangement joins TRBV4-3 to TRBJ1-2; 9 bases line up with TRBD1. The CDR3 runs to 15 residues. The V segment lost 4 bases and the J segment 2 bases; nucleotides outside the gene matches: 5. In germline, CDR1 is LGHNA, CDR2 YSLEER. CDR3 loop: CASSPGTGSNYGYTF. The CDR3 DNA reads as TGCGCCAGCAGCCCCGGGACAGGGAGCAACTATGGCTACACCTTC.